The entry below describes one T cell receptor beta chain. Its specificity is unknown. This sample is drawn from a study of PD-1 blockade in classical Hodgkin lymphoma. Turning to the study itself: With a 2-week interval, patients received intravenous nivolumab at 3 mg/kg.

Sequencing was performed with immunoSEQ multiplex PCR; in TCRdb, only in-frame clones are kept and a portion is missing. The table has more than 140,000 clones, approximately 81% seen once. After autologous stem cell transplantation all patients relapsed, and prior brentuximab vedotin exposure differed between cohorts. Whole-study findings and limits: Exclusion was the outcome for patients who began nivolumab under 1 year after ASCT. According to reports, newly diagnosed patients had lower baseline TCR diversity than healthy donors, and relapsed/refractory patients had lower baseline TCR diversity still.

The germline V gene has CDR1 MNHNS and CDR2 SASEGT. V was trimmed by 4 bases and J by 2 bases, leaving 11 bases between them. The CDR3 is 14 residues long. This material consisted of peripheral blood mononuclear cells (PBMCs), taken before the second cycle of nivolumab. This receptor was identified in a human donor with classical Hodgkin lymphoma. V is TRBV6-1 and J is TRBJ1-1; tentatively, D is TRBD1 (5 bases). CDR3 loop: CASSVAGTNTEAFF. CDR3 coding DNA: TGTGCCAGCAGTGTGGCAGGGACCAACACTGAAGCTTTCTTT.